This entry features one T cell receptor beta chain sequence. Its antigen remains unidentified. V dropped 4 bases and J dropped 4 bases, with 23 bases sitting between them. Germline V gives CDR1 MGHRA, CDR2 YSYEKL. The CDR3 length is 18 residues. Both 60 Vbeta primers and 13 Jbeta primers went into the PCR. Here immunoSEQ multiplex PCR was the method, and the copy in TCRdb shows in-frame clones only, minus some. Of some 130,000 clones in the sample, more than 75% were seen once. Donors were nominally healthy when sampled, though unrecorded immune exposures were likely. This sample is part of a study of cytomegalovirus exposure and HLA in healthy donors. Findings and caveats of the study: Because they were indistinguishable, some V segments, including TRBV6-2 and TRBV6-3, were excluded. HLA restriction was apparent for most CMV-associated TCR beta chains in a later analysis.

The receptor was isolated from a man younger than 40 in good health and CMV-seronegative. Material for sequencing was PBMCs. The chain has TRBV4-1 and TRBJ1-3; tentative D call: TRBD1 (6 bases). For the CDR3, the DNA is TGCGCCAGCAGCCGAAACCCAGTTAACAGGGTGGAAGGAAACACCATATATTTT. Translation gives CASSRNPVNRVEGNTIYF.